This paragraph covers one TCR beta chain sequence. Its antigen is unidentified. Libraries were prepared by immunoSEQ multiplex PCR; TCRdb keeps only in-frame clonotypes and omits some of them. The sample consists of around 30,000 clones, 84% of them appearing once. CDR1 is MNHEY and CDR2 is SVGAGI in the germline V gene. Trimming left V 9 bases short and J 4 bases short, with 19 bases between. The CDR3 sequence is 14 residues long. The source of the sample is a study of OX40 agonist ivuxolimab in advanced cancers. Regarding the study as a whole: Within 6 weeks, CD4+ and CD8+ blood T cells expanded clonally at 0.1 to 3.0 mg/kg.

The sequences come from CD4+ or CD8+ T cells sorted from blood, collected in a trial of the OX40 agonist ivuxolimab. The J gene is TRBJ2-7, the V gene TRBV6-5; the D gene could be TRBD1 or TRBD2 (5 bases each). The receptor was derived from an adult with an advanced solid tumor such as melanoma, head and neck, liver or kidney cancer. The CDR3 DNA follows: TGTGCCAGTGGGGGTTTATCGACTATTTACGAGCAGTACTTC. It codes for CASGGLSTIYEQYF.